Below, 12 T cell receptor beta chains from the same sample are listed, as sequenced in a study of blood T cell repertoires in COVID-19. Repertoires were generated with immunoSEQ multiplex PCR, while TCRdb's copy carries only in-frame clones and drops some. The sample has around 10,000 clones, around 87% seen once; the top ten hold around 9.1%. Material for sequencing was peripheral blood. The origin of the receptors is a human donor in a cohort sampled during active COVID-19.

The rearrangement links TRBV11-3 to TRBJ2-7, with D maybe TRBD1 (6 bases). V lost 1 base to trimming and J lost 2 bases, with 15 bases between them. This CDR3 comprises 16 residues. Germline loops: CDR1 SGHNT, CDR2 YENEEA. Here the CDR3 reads CASSLGGQLPTYEQYF. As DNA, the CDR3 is TGTGCCAGCAGCTTAGGAGGACAGCTACCAACCTACGAGCAGTACTTC.

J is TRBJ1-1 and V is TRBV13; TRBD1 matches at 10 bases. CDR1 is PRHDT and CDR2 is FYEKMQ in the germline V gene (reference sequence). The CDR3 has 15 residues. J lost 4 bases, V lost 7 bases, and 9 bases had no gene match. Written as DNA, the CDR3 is TGTGCCAGCACCTTCCGGGACAGGGGAATCACTGAAGCTTTCTTT. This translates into CASTFRDRGITEAFF.

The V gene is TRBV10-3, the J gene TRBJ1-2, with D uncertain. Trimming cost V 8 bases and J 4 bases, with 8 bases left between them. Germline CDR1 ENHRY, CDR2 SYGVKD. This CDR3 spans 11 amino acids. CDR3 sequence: CAIGDLYGYTF. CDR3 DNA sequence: TGTGCCATCGGAGATCTCTATGGCTACACCTTC.

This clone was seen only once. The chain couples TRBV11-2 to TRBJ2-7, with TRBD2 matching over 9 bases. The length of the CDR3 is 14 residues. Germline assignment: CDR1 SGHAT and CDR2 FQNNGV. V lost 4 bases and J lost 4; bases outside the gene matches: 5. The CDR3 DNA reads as TGTGCCAGCAGCTCCACTACTAGCGGGTACGAGCAGTACTTC. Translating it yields CASSSTTSGYEQYF.

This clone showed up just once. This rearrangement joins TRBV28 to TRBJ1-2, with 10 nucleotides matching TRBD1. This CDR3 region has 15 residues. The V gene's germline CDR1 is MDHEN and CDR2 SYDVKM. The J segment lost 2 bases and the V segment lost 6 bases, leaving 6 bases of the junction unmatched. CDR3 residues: CASSDPGQGNYGYTF. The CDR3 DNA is TGTGCCAGCAGCGACCCGGGACAGGGGAACTATGGCTACACCTTC.

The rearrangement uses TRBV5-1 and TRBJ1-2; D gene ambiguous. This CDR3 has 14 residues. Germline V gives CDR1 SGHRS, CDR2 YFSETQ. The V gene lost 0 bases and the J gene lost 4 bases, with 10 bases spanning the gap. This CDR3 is CASSLAGEGYGYTF. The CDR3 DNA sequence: TGCGCCAGCAGCTTGGCCGGGGAAGGCTATGGCTACACCTTC.

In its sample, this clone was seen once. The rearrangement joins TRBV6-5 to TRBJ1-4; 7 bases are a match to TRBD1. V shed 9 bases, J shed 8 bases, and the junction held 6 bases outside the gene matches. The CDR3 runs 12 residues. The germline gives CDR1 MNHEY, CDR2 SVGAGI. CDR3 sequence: CASNRGTEKLFF. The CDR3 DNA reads TGTGCCAGTAACAGGGGTACGGAAAAACTGTTTTTT.

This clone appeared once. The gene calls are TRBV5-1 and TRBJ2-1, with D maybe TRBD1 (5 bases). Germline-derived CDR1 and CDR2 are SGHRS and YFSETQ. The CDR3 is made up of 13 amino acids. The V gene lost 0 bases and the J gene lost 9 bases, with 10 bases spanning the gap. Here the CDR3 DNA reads TGCGCCAGCAGCTTGGGGTGGGGCGGTGAGCAGTTCTTC. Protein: CASSLGWGGEQFF.

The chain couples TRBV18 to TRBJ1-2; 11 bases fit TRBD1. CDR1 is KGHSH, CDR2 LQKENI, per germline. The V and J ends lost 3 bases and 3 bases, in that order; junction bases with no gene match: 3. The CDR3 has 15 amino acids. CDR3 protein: CASSPGQGDYYGYTF. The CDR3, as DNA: TGTGCCAGCTCACCGGGACAGGGGGACTACTATGGCTACACCTTC.

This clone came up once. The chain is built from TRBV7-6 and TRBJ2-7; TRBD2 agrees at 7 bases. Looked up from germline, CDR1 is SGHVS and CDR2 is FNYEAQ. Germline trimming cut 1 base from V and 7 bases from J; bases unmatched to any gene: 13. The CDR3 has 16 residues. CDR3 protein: CASSLEGGPRVAEQYF. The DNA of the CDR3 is TGTGCCAGCAGCTTAGAGGGAGGGCCCCGCGTTGCGGAGCAGTACTTC.

CDR3 in amino acids: CASSSRRDSYGYTF. CDR3 coding DNA: TGTGCCAGCAGCTCCCGTCGGGACAGTTATGGCTACACCTTC. The V gene is TRBV7-2, the J gene TRBJ1-2, with TRBD1 matching 7 bases. Germline trimming cut 4 bases from V and 5 bases from J; bases unmatched to any gene: 7. The germline gives CDR1 SGHTA, CDR2 FQGNSA. The CDR3 runs to 14 residues.

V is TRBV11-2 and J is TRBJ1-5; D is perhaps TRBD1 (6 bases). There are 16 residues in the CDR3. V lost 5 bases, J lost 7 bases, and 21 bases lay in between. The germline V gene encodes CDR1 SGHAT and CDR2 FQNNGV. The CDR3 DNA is TGTGCCAGCAGCCCCCGCGGCTCGGCTGGGACACAGCCCCAGCATTTT. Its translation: CASSPRGSAGTQPQHF.